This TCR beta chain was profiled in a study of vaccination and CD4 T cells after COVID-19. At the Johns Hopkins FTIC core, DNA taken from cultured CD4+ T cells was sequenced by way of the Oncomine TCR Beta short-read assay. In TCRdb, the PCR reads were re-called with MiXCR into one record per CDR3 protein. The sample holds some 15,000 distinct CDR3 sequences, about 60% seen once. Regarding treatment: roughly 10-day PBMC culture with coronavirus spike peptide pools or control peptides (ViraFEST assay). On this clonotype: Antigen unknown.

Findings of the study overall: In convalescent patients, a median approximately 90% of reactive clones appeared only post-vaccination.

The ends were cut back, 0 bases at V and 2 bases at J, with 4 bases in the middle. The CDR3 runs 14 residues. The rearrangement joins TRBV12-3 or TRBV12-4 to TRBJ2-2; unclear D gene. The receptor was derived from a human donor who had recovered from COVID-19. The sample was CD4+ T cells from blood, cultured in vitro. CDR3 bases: TGTGCCAGCAGTTTAGCGCTAAACACCGGGGAGCTGTTTTTT. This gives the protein CASSLALNTGELFF.